The text below deals with one T cell receptor beta chain. The V gene's germline CDR1 is WNHNN and CDR2 SYGVQD (reference sequence). The J segment lost 0 bases and the V segment lost 5 bases, leaving 4 bases of the junction unmatched. There are 15 residues in the CDR3. PCR amplification relied on 60 Vbeta primers (plus 13 Jbeta primers). Clones were read by immunoSEQ multiplex PCR, and TCRdb kept only the in-frame ones, dropping some. Here the sample table reports about 190,000 clones. This sample is drawn from a study of cytomegalovirus exposure and HLA in healthy donors. The J gene is TRBJ2-3, the V gene TRBV10-1, with TRBD1 matching 8 bases. This sequence originates from a woman aged 25 to 39 in good health and CMV-seropositive. Sequenced sample: PBMCs. The CDR3 protein is CASSSGQASTDTQYF. In DNA, the CDR3 is TGCGCCAGCAGTTCGGGACAGGCGAGCACAGATACGCAGTATTTT.